The source of this TCR beta chain is a study of CD8+ T cells in alopecia areata. Germline V gene lookup returns CDR1 GTSNPN and CDR2 SVGIG (reference sequence). This CDR3 spans 13 amino acids. The germline V and J ends were trimmed by 7 bases and 11 bases, with 22 bases remaining between them. For this clone: Its antigen is unknown.

Regarding treatment: oral pan-JAK inhibitor, 5-10 mg twice daily. Overall study findings and caveats: Clonality in the scalp and expanded CD8+ clones ranked among the top 100 were significantly decreased by tofacitinib.

Extraction of RNA preceded its reverse transcription into cDNA, which served as the sequencing template. Sequenced by immunoSEQ multiplex PCR; TCRdb stores in-frame clones only, minus some. The sample lists about 140,000 clones, 45% to 65% seen once, with roughly 15% in the top ten. J is TRBJ2-3 and V is TRBV30; possibly TRBD1 for D (6 bases). The sequence derives from a human donor with alopecia areata. Sequencing used CD8+ T cells sorted from blood, obtained at week 4, from a patient treated with tofacitinib. CDR3 DNA: TGTGCCTATGACCCCCCGGGACATAAGGAGCAGTATTTT. This gives the protein CAYDPPGHKEQYF.